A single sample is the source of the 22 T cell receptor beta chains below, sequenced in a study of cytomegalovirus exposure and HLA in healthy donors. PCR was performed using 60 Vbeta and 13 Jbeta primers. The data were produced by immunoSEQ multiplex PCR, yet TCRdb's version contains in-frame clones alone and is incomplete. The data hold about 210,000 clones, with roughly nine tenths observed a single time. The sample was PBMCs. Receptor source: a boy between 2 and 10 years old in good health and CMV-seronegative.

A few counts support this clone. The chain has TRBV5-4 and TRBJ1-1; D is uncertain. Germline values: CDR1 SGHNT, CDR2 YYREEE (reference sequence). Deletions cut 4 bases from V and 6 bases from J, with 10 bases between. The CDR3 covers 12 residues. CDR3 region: CASSPGGAEAFF. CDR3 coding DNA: TGTGCCAGCAGCCCTGGCGGGGCTGAAGCTTTCTTT.

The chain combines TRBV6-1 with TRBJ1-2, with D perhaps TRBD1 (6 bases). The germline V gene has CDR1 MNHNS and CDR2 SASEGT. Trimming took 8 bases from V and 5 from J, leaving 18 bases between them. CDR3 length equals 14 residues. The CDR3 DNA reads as TGTGCCAGCTCAGTTGGGAAGGGGACATATGGCTACACCTTC. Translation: CASSVGKGTYGYTF.

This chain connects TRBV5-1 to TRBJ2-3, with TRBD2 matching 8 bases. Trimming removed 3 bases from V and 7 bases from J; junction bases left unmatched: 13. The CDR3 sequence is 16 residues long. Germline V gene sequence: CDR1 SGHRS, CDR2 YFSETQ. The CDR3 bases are TGCGCCAGCAGCTCATCTAGCGGGCTGGAGCCATATACGCAGTATTTT. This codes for CASSSSSGLEPYTQYF.

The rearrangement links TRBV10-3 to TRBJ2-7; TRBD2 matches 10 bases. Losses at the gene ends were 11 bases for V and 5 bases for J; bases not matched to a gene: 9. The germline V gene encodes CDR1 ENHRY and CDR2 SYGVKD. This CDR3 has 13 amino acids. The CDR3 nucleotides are TGTGCCTGTCGGAGCGGGGGGGCCCACGAGCAGTACTTC. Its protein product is CACRSGGAHEQYF.

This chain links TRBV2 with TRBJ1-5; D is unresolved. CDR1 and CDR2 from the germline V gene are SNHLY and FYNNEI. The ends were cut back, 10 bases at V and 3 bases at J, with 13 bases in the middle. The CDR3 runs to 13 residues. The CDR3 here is CAITNTTNQPQHF. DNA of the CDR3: TGTGCCATTACGAACACAACCAATCAGCCCCAGCATTTT.

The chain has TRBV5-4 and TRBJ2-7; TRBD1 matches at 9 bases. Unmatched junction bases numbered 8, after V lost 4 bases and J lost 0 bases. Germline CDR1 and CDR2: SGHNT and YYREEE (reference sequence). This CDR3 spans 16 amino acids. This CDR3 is CASSPGQGMSSYEQYF. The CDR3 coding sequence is TGTGCCAGCAGCCCCGGACAGGGGATGAGCTCCTACGAGCAGTACTTC.

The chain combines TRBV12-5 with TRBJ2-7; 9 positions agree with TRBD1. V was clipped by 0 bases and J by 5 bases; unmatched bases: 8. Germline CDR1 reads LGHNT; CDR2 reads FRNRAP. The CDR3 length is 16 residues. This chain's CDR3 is CASGLVLGQGLDEQYF. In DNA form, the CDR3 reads TGTGCTAGTGGTTTGGTACTAGGACAGGGGTTGGACGAGCAGTACTTC.

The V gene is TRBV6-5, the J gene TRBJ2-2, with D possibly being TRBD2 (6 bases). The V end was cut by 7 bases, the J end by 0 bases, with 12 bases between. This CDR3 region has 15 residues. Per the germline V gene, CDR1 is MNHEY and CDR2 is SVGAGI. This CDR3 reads CASIGGDANTGELFF. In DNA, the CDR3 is TGTGCCAGCATCGGCGGGGACGCGAACACCGGGGAGCTGTTTTTT.

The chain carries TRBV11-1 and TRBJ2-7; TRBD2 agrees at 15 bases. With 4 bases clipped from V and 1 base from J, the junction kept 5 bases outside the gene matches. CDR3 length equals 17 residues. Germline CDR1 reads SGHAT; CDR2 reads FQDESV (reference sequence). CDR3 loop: CASSWTSGGAESYEQYF. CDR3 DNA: TGTGCCAGCAGCTGGACTAGCGGGGGGGCCGAGTCCTACGAGCAGTACTTC.

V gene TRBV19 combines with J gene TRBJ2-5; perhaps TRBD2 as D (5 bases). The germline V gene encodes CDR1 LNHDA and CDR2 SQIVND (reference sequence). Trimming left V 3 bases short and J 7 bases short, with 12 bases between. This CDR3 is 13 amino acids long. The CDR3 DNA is TGTGCCAGTAGTATCTCGCCGGGGATGACCCAGTACTTC. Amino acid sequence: CASSISPGMTQYF.

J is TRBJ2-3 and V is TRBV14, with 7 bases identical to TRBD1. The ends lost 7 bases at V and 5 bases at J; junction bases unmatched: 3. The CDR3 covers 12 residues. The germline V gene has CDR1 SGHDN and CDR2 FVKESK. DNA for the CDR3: TGTGCCAGCACCGCAGGGGGAGATACGCAGTATTTT. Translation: CASTAGGDTQYF.

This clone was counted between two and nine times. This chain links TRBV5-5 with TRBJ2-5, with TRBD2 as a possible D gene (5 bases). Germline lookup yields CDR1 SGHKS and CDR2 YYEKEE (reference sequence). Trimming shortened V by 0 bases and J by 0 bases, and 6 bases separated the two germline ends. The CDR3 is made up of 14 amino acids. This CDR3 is CASSLAGYQETQYF. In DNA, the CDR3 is TGTGCCAGCAGCTTGGCGGGGTACCAAGAGACCCAGTACTTC. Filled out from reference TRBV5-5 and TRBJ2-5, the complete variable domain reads DAGVTQSPTHLIKTRGQQVTLRCSPISGHKSVSWYQQVLGQGPQFIFQYYEKEERGRGNFPDRFSARQFPNYSSELNVNALLLGDSALYLCASSLAGYQETQYFGPGTRLLVL.

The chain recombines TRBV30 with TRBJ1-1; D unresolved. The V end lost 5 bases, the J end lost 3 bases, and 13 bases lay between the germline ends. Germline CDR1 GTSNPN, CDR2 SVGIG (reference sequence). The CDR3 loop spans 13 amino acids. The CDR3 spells CAWAEGTYTEAFF. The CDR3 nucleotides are TGTGCCTGGGCAGAGGGCACCTACACTGAAGCTTTCTTT. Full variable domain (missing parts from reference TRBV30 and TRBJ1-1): SQTIHQWPATLVQPVGSPLSLECTVEGTSNPNLYWYRQAAGRGLQLLFYSVGIGQISSEVPQNLSASRPQDRQFILSSKKLLLSDSGFYLCAWAEGTYTEAFFGQGTRLTVV.

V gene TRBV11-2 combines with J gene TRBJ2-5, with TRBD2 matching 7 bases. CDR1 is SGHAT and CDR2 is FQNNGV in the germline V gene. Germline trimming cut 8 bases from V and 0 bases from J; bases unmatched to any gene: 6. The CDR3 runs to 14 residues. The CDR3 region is CASGTTPNQETQYF. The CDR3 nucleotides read TGTGCCAGCGGGACTACTCCCAACCAAGAGACCCAGTACTTC. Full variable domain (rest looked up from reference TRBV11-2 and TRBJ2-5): EAGVAQSPRYKIIEKRQSVAFWCNPISGHATLYWYQQILGQGPKLLIQFQNNGVVDDSQLPKDRFSAERLKGVDSTLKIQPAKLEDSAVYLCASGTTPNQETQYFGPGTRLLVL.

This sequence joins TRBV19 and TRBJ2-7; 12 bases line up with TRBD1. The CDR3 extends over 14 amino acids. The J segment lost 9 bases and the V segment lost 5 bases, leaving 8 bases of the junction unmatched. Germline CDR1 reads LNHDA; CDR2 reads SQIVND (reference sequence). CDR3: CASSSAGTGGGQYF. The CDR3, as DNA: TGTGCCAGTAGTTCCGCCGGGACAGGGGGCGGGCAGTACTTC.

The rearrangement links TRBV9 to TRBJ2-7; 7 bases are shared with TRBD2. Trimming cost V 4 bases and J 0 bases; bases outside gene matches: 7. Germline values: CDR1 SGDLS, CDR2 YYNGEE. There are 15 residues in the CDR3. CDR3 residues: CASSPPSGTSYEQYF. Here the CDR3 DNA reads TGTGCCAGCAGCCCCCCGAGCGGGACCTCCTACGAGCAGTACTTC.

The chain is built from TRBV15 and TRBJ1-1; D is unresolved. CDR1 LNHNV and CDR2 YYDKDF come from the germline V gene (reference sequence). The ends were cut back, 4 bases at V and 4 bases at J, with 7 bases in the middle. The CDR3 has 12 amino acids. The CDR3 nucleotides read TGTGCCACCAGCACGCGGGGCACTGAAGCTTTCTTT. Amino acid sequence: CATSTRGTEAFF.

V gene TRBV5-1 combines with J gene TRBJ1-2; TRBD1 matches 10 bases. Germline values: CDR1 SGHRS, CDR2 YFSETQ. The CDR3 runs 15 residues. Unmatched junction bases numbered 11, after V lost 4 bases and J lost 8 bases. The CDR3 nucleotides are TGCGCCAGCAGCCCAAATCGACAGGGGGCGCGAGGCTACACCTTC. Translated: CASSPNRQGARGYTF.

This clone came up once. The CDR3 DNA is TGTGCCAGCAGCTCCCGGGCCCGGGGAACCTCCTACAATGAGCAGTTCTTC. Translation gives CASSSRARGTSYNEQFF. The chain recombines TRBV11-2 with TRBJ2-1, with a weak D call TRBD2 (5 bases). The germline V and J ends were trimmed by 4 bases and 0 bases, with 16 bases remaining between them. This CDR3 is 17 amino acids long. Looked up from germline, CDR1 is SGHAT and CDR2 is FQNNGV. The entire variable domain, with the rest obtained from reference TRBV11-2 and TRBJ2-1, is as follows: EAGVAQSPRYKIIEKRQSVAFWCNPISGHATLYWYQQILGQGPKLLIQFQNNGVVDDSQLPKDRFSAERLKGVDSTLKIQPAKLEDSAVYLCASSSRARGTSYNEQFFGPGTRLTVL.

CDR3 region: CASSRGLGFHEQYF. In DNA form, the CDR3 reads TGTGCCAGCAGCAGAGGACTAGGCTTCCACGAGCAGTACTTC. The rearrangement uses TRBV27 and TRBJ2-7; 7 nucleotides align to TRBD2. Germline assignment: CDR1 MNHEY and CDR2 SMNVEV (reference sequence). V lost 6 bases to trimming and J lost 5 bases; unmatched junction nucleotides: 10. This CDR3 is 14 amino acids long.

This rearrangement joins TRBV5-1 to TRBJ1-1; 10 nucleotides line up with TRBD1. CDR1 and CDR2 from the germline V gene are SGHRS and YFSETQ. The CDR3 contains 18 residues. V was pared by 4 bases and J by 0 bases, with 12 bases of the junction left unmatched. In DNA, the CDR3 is TGCGCCAGCAGCGCCACCGGGACAGGGGATACTATGAACACTGAAGCTTTCTTT. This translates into CASSATGTGDTMNTEAFF. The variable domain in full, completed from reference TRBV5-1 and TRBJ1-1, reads KAGVTQTPRYLIKTRGQQVTLSCSPISGHRSVSWYQQTPGQGLQFLFEYFSETQRNKGNFPGRFSGRQFSNSRSEMNVSTLELGDSALYLCASSATGTGDTMNTEAFFGQGTRLTVV.

Written as DNA, the CDR3 is TGTGCCAGCAGCTTGGCGGACAGCTTGGACGGCTACACCTTC. It codes for CASSLADSLDGYTF. This chain uses TRBV5-4 with TRBJ1-2; D possibly corresponds to TRBD1 (6 bases). Germline loops: CDR1 SGHNT, CDR2 YYREEE (reference sequence). Trimming removed 0 bases at V and 8 bases at J, with 14 bases between. The CDR3 extends over 14 amino acids.